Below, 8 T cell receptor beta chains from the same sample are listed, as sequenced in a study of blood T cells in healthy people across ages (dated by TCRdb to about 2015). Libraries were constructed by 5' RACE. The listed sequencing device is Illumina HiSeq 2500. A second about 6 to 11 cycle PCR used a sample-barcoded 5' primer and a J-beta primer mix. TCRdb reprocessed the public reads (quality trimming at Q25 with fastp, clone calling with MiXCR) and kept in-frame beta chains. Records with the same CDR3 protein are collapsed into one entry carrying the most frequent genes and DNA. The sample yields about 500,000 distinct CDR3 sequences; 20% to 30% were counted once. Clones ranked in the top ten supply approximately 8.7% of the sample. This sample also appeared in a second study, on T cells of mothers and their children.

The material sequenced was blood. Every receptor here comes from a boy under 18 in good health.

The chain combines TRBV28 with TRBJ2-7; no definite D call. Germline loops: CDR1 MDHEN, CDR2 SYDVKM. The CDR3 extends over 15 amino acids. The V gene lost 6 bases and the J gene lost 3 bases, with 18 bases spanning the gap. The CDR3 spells CASRDPKDGLYEQYF. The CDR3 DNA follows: TGTGCCAGCAGGGACCCGAAGGATGGGCTCTACGAGCAGTACTTC.

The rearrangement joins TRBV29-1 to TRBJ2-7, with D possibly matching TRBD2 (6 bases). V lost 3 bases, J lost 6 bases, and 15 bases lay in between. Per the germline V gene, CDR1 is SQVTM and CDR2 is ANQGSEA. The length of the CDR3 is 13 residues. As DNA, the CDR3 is TGCAGCGTTGATGGTCGAGGAGGGAGCGAGCAGTACTTC. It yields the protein CSVDGRGGSEQYF.

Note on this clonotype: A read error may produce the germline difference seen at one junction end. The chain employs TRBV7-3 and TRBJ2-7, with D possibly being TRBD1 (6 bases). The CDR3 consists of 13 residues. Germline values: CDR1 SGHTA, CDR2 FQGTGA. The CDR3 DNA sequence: TGTGCCAGCAGCTCAACAGGGTTCGACGAGCAGTGCTTC. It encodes CASSSTGFDEQCF.

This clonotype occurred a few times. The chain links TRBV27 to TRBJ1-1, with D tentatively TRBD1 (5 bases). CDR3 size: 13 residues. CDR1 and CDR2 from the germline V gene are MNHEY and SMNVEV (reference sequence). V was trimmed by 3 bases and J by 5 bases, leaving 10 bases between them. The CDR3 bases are TGTGCCAGCAGTTTTGCCCGGGGGACTGAAGCTTTCTTT. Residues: CASSFARGTEAFF.

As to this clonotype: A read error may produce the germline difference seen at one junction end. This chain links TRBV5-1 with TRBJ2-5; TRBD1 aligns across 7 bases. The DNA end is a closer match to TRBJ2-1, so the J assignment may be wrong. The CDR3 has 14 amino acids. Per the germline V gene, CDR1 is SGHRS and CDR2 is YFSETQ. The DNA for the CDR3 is TGCGCCAGCAGCTTGGGACAGGGCTACAATGGGCAGTTCTTC. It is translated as CASSLGQGYNGQFF.

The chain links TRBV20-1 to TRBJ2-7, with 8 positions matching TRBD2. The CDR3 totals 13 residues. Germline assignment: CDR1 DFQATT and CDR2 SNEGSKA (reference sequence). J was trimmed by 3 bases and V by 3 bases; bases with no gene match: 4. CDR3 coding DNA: TGCAGTGCTAGTGGGGGACTAGGCTACGAGCAGTACTTC. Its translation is CSASGGLGYEQYF.

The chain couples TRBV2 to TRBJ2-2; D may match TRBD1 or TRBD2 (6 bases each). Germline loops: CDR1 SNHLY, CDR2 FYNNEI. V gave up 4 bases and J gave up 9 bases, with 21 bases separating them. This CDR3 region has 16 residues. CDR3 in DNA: TGTGCCAGCAGTGGAGGGGGGAGCCGTAAGACCAGGGAGCTGTTTTTT. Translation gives CASSGGGSRKTRELFF.

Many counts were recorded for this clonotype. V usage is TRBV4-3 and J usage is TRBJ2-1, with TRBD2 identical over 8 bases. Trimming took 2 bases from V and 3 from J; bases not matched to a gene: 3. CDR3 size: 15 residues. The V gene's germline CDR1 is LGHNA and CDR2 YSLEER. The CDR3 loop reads CASSQRGGIYNEQFF. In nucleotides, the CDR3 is TGCGCCAGCAGCCAACGGGGGGGCATCTACAATGAGCAGTTCTTC.